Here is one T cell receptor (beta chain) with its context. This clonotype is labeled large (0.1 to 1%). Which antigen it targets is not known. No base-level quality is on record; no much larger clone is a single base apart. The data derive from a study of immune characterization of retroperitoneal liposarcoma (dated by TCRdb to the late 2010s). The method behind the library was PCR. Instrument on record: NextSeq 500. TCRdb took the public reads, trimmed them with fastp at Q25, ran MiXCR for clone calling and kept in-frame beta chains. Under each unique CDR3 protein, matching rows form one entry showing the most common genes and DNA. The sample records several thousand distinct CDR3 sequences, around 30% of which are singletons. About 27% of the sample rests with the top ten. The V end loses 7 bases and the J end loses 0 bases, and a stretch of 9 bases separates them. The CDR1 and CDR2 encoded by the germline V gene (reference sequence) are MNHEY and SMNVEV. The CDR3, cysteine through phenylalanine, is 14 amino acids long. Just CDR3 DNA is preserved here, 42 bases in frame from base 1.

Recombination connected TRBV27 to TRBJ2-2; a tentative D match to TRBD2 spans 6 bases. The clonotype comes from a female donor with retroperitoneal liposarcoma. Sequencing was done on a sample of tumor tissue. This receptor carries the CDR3 CASKGTPNTGELFF. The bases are TGTGCCAGCAAGGGGACTCCGAACACCGGGGAGCTGTTTTTT.